This T cell receptor (beta chain) derives from a study of T cell responses to AZD1222 COVID-19 vaccine. The method was immunoSEQ multiplex PCR; TCRdb's version includes in-frame clones alone and lacks a portion of them. The sample has roughly 100,000 clones, over 70% seen once; the top ten hold 20% to 25%. Note on this clone: Its target is not known.

General observations from the study: Among the donors, most were white British and more were female, and clonal diversity was possibly underestimated. Spike-specific TCR breadth and depth grew following two AZD1222 doses.

CDR1 SGHDN and CDR2 FVKESK come from the germline V gene. The V segment lost 3 bases and the J segment 0 bases; nucleotides outside the gene matches: 8. The CDR3 sequence is 18 residues long. This TCR derives from an adult in good health. This sequence joins TRBV14 and TRBJ2-3; 11 bases map to TRBD2. Sequencing used peripheral blood, obtained on day 0 of AZD1222 vaccination. CDR3 sequence reads: CASSHLPGTSGSTDTQYF. The CDR3 coding sequence is TGTGCCAGCAGCCATCTACCAGGGACTAGCGGCAGCACAGATACGCAGTATTTT.